The subject of this entry is one T cell receptor beta chain. 13 Jbeta primers and 60 Vbeta primers were used for the PCR. TCRdb keeps only in-frame clones here, not all; method: immunoSEQ multiplex PCR. The profile covers some 150,000 clones, with around 73% appearing a single time and under 2% taken by the ten largest. Trimming left V 0 bases short and J 8 bases short, with 9 bases between. Germline CDR1 and CDR2: LNHNV and YYDKDF (reference sequence). The CDR3 spans 13 residues. This record comes from a study of cytomegalovirus exposure and HLA in healthy donors. The J gene is TRBJ2-3, the V gene TRBV15; D perhaps matches TRBD1 (6 bases). Sequenced: PBMCs. The sequence came from a female donor in good health and CMV-seronegative. CDR3 region: CATSRDGGGTQYF. The CDR3 DNA sequence: TGTGCCACCAGCAGAGATGGGGGCGGTACGCAGTATTTT. The full variable domain, its missing parts supplied by reference TRBV15 and TRBJ2-3, is DAMVIQNPRYQVTQFGKPVTLSCSQTLNHNVMYWYQQKSSQAPKLLFHYYDKDFNNEADTPDNFQSRRPNTSFCFLDIRSPGLGDTAMYLCATSRDGGGTQYFGPGTRLTVL.